This TCR beta chain originates from a study of PD-1 blockade in classical Hodgkin lymphoma. Measured with immunoSEQ multiplex PCR; TCRdb has only the in-frame clones, and not every one. The sample consists of 20,000 to 25,000 clones, less than 95% of them appearing once. The CDR3 spans 12 residues. V lost 1 base and J lost 4, with 5 bases in between. CDR1 is MNHEY, CDR2 SVGAGI, per germline. Time point: newly diagnosed, previously untreated cHL patient sample. By magnetic negative selection, CD4+ T cells were purified from thawed PBMCs. Untreated, newly diagnosed classical Hodgkin lymphoma PBMCs were used for comparison.

This TCR derives from a human donor with classical Hodgkin lymphoma. Specimen: CD4+ T cells from blood. The V gene is TRBV6-5, the J gene TRBJ2-7; D unclear. Here the CDR3 DNA reads TGTGCCAGCAGTTACTTAGCATACGAGCAGTACTTC. Protein sequence: CASSYLAYEQYF.